These T cell receptor beta chains were read from a single sample in a study of graft-versus-host responses after intestinal transplantation. The method was immunoSEQ multiplex PCR; TCRdb's version includes in-frame clones alone and lacks a portion of them. The table lists several thousand clones, roughly 24% of them singletons, with approximately 4.5% in the top ten. Sequencing was performed on alloreactive CD4+ T cells from a mixed lymphocyte reaction culture, taken before intestinal transplant. Source of these receptors: a human patient who received an intestinal transplant. Both conserved end residues are part of each CDR3. Each record gives: D gene, V gene, J gene, clone size, CDR3 protein, CDR3 DNA. D genes are given only for firm matches. Clone size is stated in some rows and not others, as once, few, many or a class when expanded.

D: .; V: TRBV11-1; J: TRBJ2-3; size: few; CDR3: CASSLWRDTQYF; DNA: TGTGCCAGCAGCTTATGGCGGGATACGCAGTATTTT
D: .; V: TRBV6-1; J: TRBJ1-5; size: few; CDR3: CASLVGNQPQHF; DNA: TGTGCCAGCCTCGTAGGCAATCAGCCCCAGCATTTT
D: .; V: TRBV6-4; J: TRBJ1-5; size: .; CDR3: CASSSQGRTYSNQPQHF; DNA: TGTGCCAGCAGTTCTCAGGGACGGACATATAGCAATCAGCCCCAGCATTTT
D: .; V: TRBV7-8; J: TRBJ2-6; size: .; CDR3: CASTRPSGANVLTF; DNA: TGTGCCAGCACCCGGCCCTCTGGGGCCAACGTCCTGACTTTC
D: .; V: TRBV11-2; J: TRBJ2-1; size: few; CDR3: CASSNLPAGSYNEQFF; DNA: TGTGCCAGCAGCAATCTGCCAGCGGGCTCCTACAATGAGCAGTTCTTC
D: TRBD2; V: TRBV19; J: TRBJ2-7; size: .; CDR3: CASSIPGLAVEQYF; DNA: TGTGCCAGTAGTATCCCCGGACTAGCGGTCGAGCAGTACTTC
D: .; V: TRBV2; J: TRBJ1-1; size: .; CDR3: CASRPFGRREAFF; DNA: TGTGCCAGCAGGCCCTTTGGACGGCGTGAAGCTTTCTTT
D: .; V: TRBV18; J: TRBJ2-5; size: few; CDR3: CASFGGQETQYF; DNA: TGTGCCAGCTTCGGAGGGCAAGAGACCCAGTACTTC
D: TRBD1; V: TRBV7-9; J: TRBJ1-4; size: medium-sized; CDR3: CASSTSPGQGFEKLFF; DNA: TGTGCCAGCAGTACTAGTCCGGGACAGGGGTTTGAAAAACTGTTTTTT
D: .; V: TRBV10-1; J: TRBJ1-2; size: large; CDR3: CASSESRDPPLGYTF; DNA: TGCGCCAGCAGTGAGTCCCGGGACCCCCCATTGGGCTACACCTTC
D: .; V: TRBV2; J: TRBJ2-1; size: .; CDR3: CASLGGGTYNEQFF; DNA: TGTGCCAGCCTAGGGGGAGGGACCTACAATGAGCAGTTCTTC
D: .; V: TRBV6-1; J: TRBJ1-2; size: few; CDR3: CATNSAWAASYGYTF; DNA: TGTGCCACCAATTCGGCTTGGGCAGCAAGCTATGGCTACACCTTC
D: .; V: TRBV11-2; J: TRBJ2-3; size: .; CDR3: CASSLDSWGRGTDTQYF; DNA: TGTGCCAGCAGCTTAGACTCCTGGGGGAGAGGGACAGATACGCAGTATTTT
D: .; V: TRBV27; J: TRBJ2-7; size: .; CDR3: CASSEQGANYEQYF; DNA: TGTGCCAGCAGTGAACAGGGAGCAAACTACGAGCAGTACTTC
D: TRBD1; V: TRBV5-1; J: TRBJ1-3; size: .; CDR3: CASSLGPWSRATTGIGNTIYF; DNA: TGCGCCAGCAGCTTGGGTCCTTGGTCGAGGGCGACGACAGGGATTGGAAACACCATATATTTT
D: .; V: TRBV11-2; J: TRBJ2-5; size: few; CDR3: CASSLGLMGETQYF; DNA: TGTGCCAGCAGCTTAGGACTGATGGGGGAGACCCAGTACTTC
D: .; V: TRBV30; J: TRBJ2-1; size: few; CDR3: CAAGFYNEQFF; DNA: TGTGCCGCGGGATTCTACAATGAGCAGTTCTTC
D: .; V: TRBV11-2; J: TRBJ2-5; size: .; CDR3: CASSQGFPETQYF; DNA: TGTGCCAGCAGCCAGGGATTTCCAGAGACCCAGTACTTC
D: TRBD1; V: TRBV7-3; J: TRBJ1-1; size: .; CDR3: CASSLNRQGADTEAFF; DNA: TGTGCCAGCAGCTTAAACAGGCAGGGGGCGGACACTGAAGCTTTCTTT
D: .; V: TRBV19; J: TRBJ2-3; size: .; CDR3: CASSITLLTDTQYF; DNA: TGTGCCAGTAGTATAACATTGTTGACGGATACGCAGTATTTT
D: .; V: TRBV18; J: TRBJ2-5; size: few; CDR3: CASSPLQETQYF; DNA: TGTGCCAGCTCACCACTCCAAGAGACCCAGTACTTC
D: .; V: TRBV7-3; J: TRBJ2-2; size: few; CDR3: CASSGSPTNTGELFF; DNA: TGTGCCAGCAGCGGATCCCCTACGAACACCGGGGAGCTGTTTTTT
D: .; V: TRBV7-3; J: TRBJ2-3; size: few; CDR3: CASSLTALAADTQYF; DNA: TGTGCCAGCAGCTTAACTGCCCTAGCCGCAGATACGCAGTATTTT
D: TRBD1; V: TRBV10-3; J: TRBJ1-5; size: .; CDR3: CAISSGQGYGQPQHF; DNA: TGTGCCATCAGTTCCGGACAGGGTTACGGTCAGCCCCAGCATTTT
D: .; V: TRBV7-3; J: TRBJ1-1; size: .; CDR3: CASSRLAEAFF; DNA: TGTGCCAGCAGCCGGCTGGCTGAAGCTTTCTTT
D: .; V: TRBV6-6; J: TRBJ2-4; size: medium-sized; CDR3: CASSYDRAKNIQYF; DNA: TGTGCCAGCAGTTACGACAGGGCCAAAAACATTCAGTACTTC
D: TRBD1; V: TRBV6-5; J: TRBJ1-2; size: few; CDR3: CASSSITGADYGYTF; DNA: TGTGCCAGCAGTTCTATTACAGGGGCGGACTATGGCTACACCTTC
D: .; V: TRBV18; J: TRBJ2-7; size: .; CDR3: CASSLQDIPYEQYF; DNA: TGTGCCAGCTCACTACAGGACATCCCCTACGAGCAGTACTTC
D: .; V: TRBV18; J: TRBJ2-5; size: few; CDR3: CASSSAGTQYF; DNA: TGTGCCAGCTCCTCGGCCGGGACCCAGTACTTC
D: .; V: TRBV18; J: TRBJ1-2; size: medium-sized; CDR3: CASSPLTTWPTRAGYTF; DNA: TGTGCCAGCTCACCACTTACTACATGGCCAACCAGGGCCGGCTACACCTTC
D: TRBD1; V: TRBV30; J: TRBJ1-4; size: .; CDR3: CAWSVLEGTGVEKLFF; DNA: TGTGCCTGGAGTGTCCTAGAAGGGACAGGGGTTGAAAAACTGTTTTTT
D: .; V: TRBV18; J: TRBJ2-7; size: few; CDR3: CASSPRPGPDEQYF; DNA: TGTGCCAGCTCACCACGACCGGGACCCGACGAGCAGTACTTC
D: TRBD2; V: TRBV12-5; J: TRBJ2-1; size: .; CDR3: CASGLGTSGYNEQFF; DNA: TGTGCTAGTGGTCTCGGGACTAGCGGATACAATGAGCAGTTCTTC
D: TRBD2; V: TRBV4-2; J: TRBJ2-3; size: .; CDR3: CASSQDGGTRLYF; DNA: TGTGCCAGCAGCCAAGATGGAGGGACTAGGTTATATTTT
D: .; V: TRBV21-1; J: TRBJ2-1; size: .; CDR3: CASRNGLATPSDNEQFF; DNA: TGTGCCAGCAGAAATGGTTTAGCTACACCATCCGACAATGAGCAGTTCTTC
D: .; V: TRBV5-1; J: TRBJ1-3; size: .; CDR3: CASSFFLSGNTIYF; DNA: TGCGCCAGCAGCTTTTTTCTCTCTGGAAACACCATATATTTT
D: .; V: TRBV10-2; J: TRBJ2-2; size: .; CDR3: CASGPLGRYTGELFF; DNA: TGCGCCAGCGGCCCCCTCGGACGGTACACCGGGGAGCTGTTTTTT
D: TRBD1; V: TRBV11-3; J: TRBJ2-2; size: few; CDR3: CASSLNPGQGTGELFF; DNA: TGTGCCAGCAGCCTCAACCCGGGACAGGGAACCGGGGAGCTGTTTTTT
D: .; V: TRBV6-6; J: TRBJ2-7; size: .; CDR3: CASSRGGFSYEQYF; DNA: TGTGCCAGCAGCCGCGGGGGCTTCTCCTACGAGCAGTACTTC
D: .; V: TRBV5-1; J: TRBJ2-7; size: .; CDR3: CASSPSMGGIYEQYF; DNA: TGCGCCAGCAGCCCCAGCATGGGCGGGATCTACGAGCAGTACTTC
D: .; V: TRBV6-5; J: TRBJ1-2; size: few; CDR3: CASSKEGRYGYTF; DNA: TGTGCCAGCTCTAAGGAGGGAAGGTATGGCTACACCTTC
D: TRBD1; V: TRBV7-9; J: TRBJ1-1; size: .; CDR3: CASSFRQGVGNTEAFF; DNA: TGTGCCAGCAGCTTTCGACAGGGAGTGGGGAACACTGAAGCTTTCTTT
D: TRBD1; V: TRBV6-5; J: TRBJ1-2; size: .; CDR3: CASTTAITGGGGYTF; DNA: TGTGCCAGCACCACGGCTATCACAGGGGGAGGCGGCTACACCTTC
D: .; V: TRBV4-2; J: TRBJ2-7; size: .; CDR3: CASSRESEQYF; DNA: TGTGCCAGCAGCCGAGAGAGTGAGCAGTACTTC
D: .; V: TRBV6-9; J: TRBJ2-7; size: .; CDR3: CASSYARGGAYEQYF; DNA: TGTGCCAGCAGTTACGCCCGGGGTGGGGCCTACGAGCAGTACTTC
D: TRBD1; V: TRBV6-8; J: TRBJ1-5; size: few; CDR3: CASMWTGPNQPQHF; DNA: TGTGCCAGCATGTGGACAGGGCCAAATCAGCCCCAGCATTTT
D: .; V: TRBV30; J: TRBJ1-2; size: .; CDR3: CAWSVPRFYGYTF; DNA: TGTGCCTGGAGTGTCCCGAGATTCTATGGCTACACCTTC
D: .; V: TRBV20-1; J: TRBJ1-3; size: few; CDR3: CSASGNTIYF; DNA: TGCAGTGCTAGCGGGAACACCATATATTTT
D: TRBD1; V: TRBV2; J: TRBJ1-6; size: few; CDR3: CASRAETGYNSPLHF; DNA: TGTGCCAGCAGGGCCGAGACAGGGTATAATTCACCCCTCCACTTT
D: .; V: TRBV2; J: TRBJ1-1; size: few; CDR3: CASSFRMNTEAFF; DNA: TGTGCCAGCAGTTTTAGGATGAACACTGAAGCTTTCTTT
D: .; V: TRBV7-9; J: TRBJ1-2; size: few; CDR3: CASSPIANYGYTF; DNA: TGTGCCAGCAGCCCAATAGCTAACTATGGCTACACCTTC
D: TRBD1; V: TRBV30; J: TRBJ1-5; size: medium-sized; CDR3: CAWSVLTGDQPQHF; DNA: TGTGCCTGGAGTGTACTAACAGGGGACCAGCCCCAGCATTTT
D: TRBD2; V: TRBV7-9; J: TRBJ2-7; size: .; CDR3: CASSFRTSDEQYF; DNA: TGTGCCAGCAGCTTCAGGACTAGCGACGAGCAGTACTTC
D: .; V: TRBV14; J: TRBJ2-7; size: .; CDR3: CASSQYEAALTYEQYF; DNA: TGTGCCAGCAGCCAATATGAGGCCGCCTTGACCTACGAGCAGTACTTC